This TCR beta chain derives from a study of beta chain features in type 1 diabetes. The CDR3 runs to 14 residues. The V and J ends lost 6 bases and 5 bases respectively, with 13 bases between them. Germline CDR1 is SGHTA and CDR2 is FQGNSA. As to this clone: Its antigen is unknown.

Investigators reverse transcribed all isolated RNA, so they sequenced expressed TCRB transcripts. Assay used: immunoSEQ multiplex PCR; TCRdb lists only in-frame clones, some missing. The data contain 450,000 to 550,000 clones, approximately 30% of them seen just once; the ten biggest clones take up 0.065%. Study-wide results and limits: Since sequencing was performed on cDNA, cells with high TCR expression could be over-represented.

V and J are TRBV7-2 and TRBJ2-2; a possible D gene is TRBD2 (5 bases). The clonotype was recovered from a man between 18 and 29 years old in good health. Sequencing was performed on naive CD4+ T cells from blood. This CDR3 reads CASSRDPPTGELFF. CDR3 nucleotide sequence: TGTGCCAGCAGTCGGGATCCCCCGACCGGGGAGCTGTTTTTT. The variable domain in full, with the rest retrieved from reference TRBV7-2 and TRBJ2-2, is GAGVSQSPSNKVTEKGKDVELRCDPISGHTALYWYRQSLGQGLEFLIYFQGNSAPDKSGLPSDRFSAERTGGSVSTLTIQRTQQEDSAVYLCASSRDPPTGELFFGEGSRLTVL.